The source of this T cell receptor (beta chain) is a study of T cells in Graves' hyperthyroidism and ophthalmopathy. Across 18 months, stable Graves' hyperthyroidism was marked by no progression to ophthalmopathy. General study points: Most expanded thyroid clonotypes above 0.001 recurred in blood. A 13 V-J model separated ophthalmopathy from stable hyperthyroidism.

Notes on this clonotype: Its cognate antigen is unknown.

The V end lost 6 bases, the J end lost 5 bases, and 13 bases lay between the germline ends. CDR3 size: 12 residues. From germline, CDR1 is SQVTM and CDR2 ANQGSEA. Amplification of TCR beta CDR3 regions used RNA as the template. Carried out on the TCR CDR3, a first-round RT-PCR used the HTBI primer set. TCRdb re-analysed the multiplex PCR reads in MiXCR, keeping a single row per CDR3 protein. The profile covers about 840,000 distinct CDR3 sequences, with 35% to 45% appearing a single time and about 9% taken by the ten largest. The receptor was isolated from a man aged 18-30 years with Graves' hyperthyroidism. Source material: blood. The V call is TRBV29-1, the J call TRBJ1-1, with a possible D match to TRBD1 (6 bases). The CDR3 protein is CSVGQYATEAFF. The CDR3 DNA reads TGCAGCGTCGGACAGTATGCGACTGAAGCTTTCTTT. Filled out from reference TRBV29-1 and TRBJ1-1, the complete variable domain reads SAVISQKPSRDICQRGTSLTIQCQVDSQVTMMFWYRQQPGQSLTLIATANQGSEATYESGFVIDKFPISRPNLTFSTLTVSNMSPEDSSIYLCSVGQYATEAFFGQGTRLTVV.